The present TCR beta chain was sequenced within a study of cytomegalovirus exposure and HLA in healthy donors. Study in general: Sequencing of about 179 million T cells in an earlier analysis found more than 100 million unique TCR beta sequences. Some 85 million unique TCRs, all from HLA-typed donors, were included in an early release of the data. Study observations and caveats: Immune exposure information comprised only CMV serostatus.

Notes on this clone: Its antigen is unknown.

Amplification used 60 Vbeta primers and 13 Jbeta primers. Sequencing used immunoSEQ multiplex PCR; TCRdb keeps in-frame clones, though not all of them. The sample consists of 150,000 to 200,000 clones, about 80% of them appearing once. The CDR3 has 14 residues. V was shortened by 5 bases and J by 4 bases, with 14 bases between the two germline ends. The germline gives CDR1 MDHEN, CDR2 SYDVKM. Sequencing was carried out using PBMCs. The rearrangement links TRBV28 to TRBJ1-2; D might be TRBD1 (5 bases). This receptor was identified in a middle-aged man in good health and CMV-seropositive. As DNA, the CDR3 is TGTGCCAGCAGTCTCCGACAGTTCAGCTATGGCTACACCTTC. Translated, it gives CASSLRQFSYGYTF.